This entry concerns a single TCR beta chain. The antigen this receptor binds is unknown. No quality values exist for individual bases; no much larger clone is one base distant. The entry originates in a study of cytomegalovirus exposure and HLA in healthy donors (dated by TCRdb to 2016 to 2017). For context, the study as a whole: The 666 repertoires of the first cohort and the 120 or so validation repertoires were produced on the same platform, according to a later analysis. The aim of the study was to test whether cataloging public T cell receptors could identify signatures of past pathogen exposure. The study combined high-throughput TCR immunosequencing, statistical association of individual TCRs with disease status, and machine learning to predict cytomegalovirus infection status. Along with the 666-subject first cohort, a separate validation cohort of around 120 different subjects was used. Findings and caveats that apply to the study as a whole: While some public TCRs were present in many individuals, most TCR sequences turned up only very rarely across donors. The validation cohort had no HLA typing available for a later analysis, so co-occurrence within that cohort was assessed over all 110 or so repertoires. The authors suggested that the approach could potentially be generalized to other disease states and immunological phenotypes. The classifier was reported to diagnose cytomegalovirus status with high specificity and sensitivity in both the original cohort and the validation cohort. The study gave a list of under 200 TCR beta chains associated with cytomegalovirus. Three of the identified cytomegalovirus-associated TCR beta chains were confirmed in vitro to be specific for cytomegalovirus antigens. In a later analysis, TCRs clustered in the first cohort were found to also tend to co-occur in the roughly 130 validation repertoires, with 94% of cluster scores above 0.

The library was generated by the immunoSEQ multiplex PCR assay. The authors' pipeline ran thus. To diagnose cytomegalovirus status from the catalog of TCR beta chain sequences, a statistical classification framework was built. Drawn from immuneACCESS, this table holds only the in-frame rearrangements with V and J called that TCRdb kept. Clones are partly lost; checked studies trace under half to an unresolved V gene and leave the rest unexplained. V, J and clone size are those of that table, while D and trimming were read from the DNA. In this sample the table shows a few hundred thousand clones, roughly 84% of which occur a single time. Around an eighth of the sample comes from the top ten. V gives up 3 bases and J gives up 0 bases, and the segment between their germline ends measures 12 bases. The CDR3, from cysteine to phenylalanine, totals 14 residues. The sequence is cut down to CDR3 DNA, 42 bases in frame from base 1. The germline V gene (reference sequence) sets CDR1 to GTSNPN and CDR2 to SVGIG.

The donors belonged to the validation cohort of about 130 subjects, which was separate from the approximately 700-subject first cohort. The sequence derives from a woman in her thirties in good health and CMV-seropositive. The material sequenced was PBMCs. The V and J genes are TRBV30 and TRBJ2-7; 6 matching bases give a weak D call of TRBD2. In nucleotides, the sequence is TGTGCCTGGAGAGGAGGGGCGTCCTCCTACGAGCAGTACTTC. Its coded protein is CAWRGGASSYEQYF. Here the CDR3 is joined to the reference TRBV30 and TRBJ2-7 genes, and the full variable domain is: SQTIHQWPATLVQPVGSPLSLECTVEGTSNPNLYWYRQAAGRGLQLLFYSVGIGQISSEVPQNLSASRPQDRQFILSSKKLLLSDSGFYLCAWRGGASSYEQYFGPGTRLTVT.